These T cell receptor beta chains were read from a single sample in a study of CXCR3 chemokines and chemotherapy response in bladder cancer. TCRdb re-derived calls from the PCR reads in MiXCR, one entry per CDR3 protein. The sample consists of over 5,000 distinct CDR3 sequences, approximately 15% of them appearing once. Sampling took place from a patient whose treatment included neoadjuvant chemotherapy. The receptors originated from a human donor with bladder cancer that responded to neoadjuvant chemotherapy. Both conserved end residues are part of each CDR3. A D gene is named only where the DNA matches it firmly. Clone size is not always given. Where it is, it says once, few, many or a class for expanded clones.

V,size,J,D,DNA,CDR3
TRBV12-3/TRBV12-4,medium-sized,TRBJ2-3,.,TGTGCCAGCAATCCTCATACCGATACGCAGTATTTT,CASNPHTDTQYF
TRBV19,large,TRBJ1-1,TRBD1,TGTGCCAGCAAACACAGGGGAGGAACTGAAGCTTTCTTT,CASKHRGGTEAFF
TRBV9,.,TRBJ2-1,TRBD2,TGTGCCAGCAGCCCACTAGCTAGCGGGTACGGTGAGCAGTTCTTC,CASSPLASGYGEQFF
TRBV5-6,many,TRBJ1-2,.,TGTGCCAGCAGCTTGCGGGTCAGGGTTGTTTATGGCTACACCTTC,CASSLRVRVVYGYTF
TRBV9,.,TRBJ1-1,.,TGTGCCAGCAGCGCCGACAGGAGGGCTGAAGCTTTCTTT,CASSADRRAEAFF
TRBV27,many,TRBJ2-7,TRBD1,TGTGCCAGCAGTACACTCGGGACAGGGACGTACGAGCAGTACTTC,CASSTLGTGTYEQYF
TRBV27,medium-sized,TRBJ2-5,.,TGTGCCAGCAGTTTTGAGGGACGGTACCAAGAGACCCAGTACTTC,CASSFEGRYQETQYF
TRBV18,many,TRBJ2-5,.,TGTGCCAGCTCACGCGACACCGGAGAGACCCAGTACTTC,CASSRDTGETQYF
TRBV19,medium-sized,TRBJ2-5,.,TGTGCCAGTAGTACCACGGACTACATTGGGACCCAGTACTTC,CASSTTDYIGTQYF
TRBV29-1,medium-sized,TRBJ2-2,.,TGCAGCGTTGAATCCCCAAACAGGGCCACCGGGGAGCTGTTTTTT,CSVESPNRATGELFF
TRBV27,many,TRBJ2-6,TRBD2,TGTGCCAGCAGTTTAACGGGGGGTTTTGGGGCCAACGTCCTGACTTTC,CASSLTGGFGANVLTF
TRBV7-9,many,TRBJ2-1,TRBD2,TGTGCCAGCAAACGGACTAGCGGGATCAATGAGCAGTTCTTC,CASKRTSGINEQFF
TRBV6-5,many,TRBJ1-2,.,TGTGCCAGCAGTCCAGTTTTTAACTATGGCTACACCTTC,CASSPVFNYGYTF
TRBV29-1,medium-sized,TRBJ1-2,.,TGCAGCGCAAGGGAGGGAGATGGCTACACCTTC,CSAREGDGYTF
TRBV19,large,TRBJ1-1,.,TGTGCCAGTAGTATGAGCCAGGCCCTCACGGGGACTGAAGCTTTCTTT,CASSMSQALTGTEAFF
TRBV10-3,medium-sized,TRBJ2-7,.,TGTGCCATCAAAGTCGGCCAGGGCAACTACGAGCAGTACTTC,CAIKVGQGNYEQYF
TRBV18,few,TRBJ2-7,.,TGTGCCAGCTCACCACTGGTCTCCGGGCAGGGCTCGGACGAGCAGTACTTC,CASSPLVSGQGSDEQYF
TRBV5-6,many,TRBJ2-7,TRBD1,TGTGCCAGCAGCCGCAGAGGGACAGGGGGATTCTCCTACGAGCAGTACTTC,CASSRRGTGGFSYEQYF
TRBV9,many,TRBJ1-6,.,TGTGCCAGCAGCGCAGCCCAGGGTAATTCACCCCTCCACTTT,CASSAAQGNSPLHF
TRBV12-5,many,TRBJ2-3,TRBD2,TGTGCTAGTGCCCCAGGGACTAGGGCCACAGATACGCAGTATTTT,CASAPGTRATDTQYF
TRBV10-1,.,TRBJ2-3,TRBD2,TGCGCCAGCAGTGAAAGCCTAGCGGAGACAGATACGCAGTATTTT,CASSESLAETDTQYF
TRBV10-3,medium-sized,TRBJ2-7,TRBD1,TGTGCCATCAGTCGCCAAGGGACAGGAAACGAGCAGTACTTC,CAISRQGTGNEQYF
TRBV10-3,medium-sized,TRBJ2-1,TRBD2,TGTGCCATCAGTGAACCGGGACTAGCGGGATGGAATGAGCAGTTCTTC,CAISEPGLAGWNEQFF